This T cell receptor (beta chain) was documented in a study of CD8 T cells in Susac syndrome. TCR beta sequencing covered blood CD8+ and CD4+ T cells. Stable or active relapsing-remitting multiple sclerosis, untreated and meeting revised McDonald criteria, defined the controls. Random hexamers primed reverse transcription of about 0.5 to 1 ug RNA. TCRdb recomputed calls from the immunoSEQ multiplex PCR reads with MiXCR, one row per CDR3 protein. The sample consists of some 400,000 distinct CDR3 sequences, more than 80% of them appearing once. The CDR3 has 15 amino acids. Germline V gene lookup returns CDR1 MNHEY and CDR2 SVGAGI. V lost 1 base and J lost 5; bases outside the gene matches: 7.

The chain employs TRBV6-5 and TRBJ2-7; 8 positions match TRBD1. The receptor comes from a human donor with multiple sclerosis. The sequenced sample consisted of CD8+ T cells from PBMCs. The DNA for the CDR3 is TGTGCCAGCAGTTACTTGGCAGGGGGCAAACACGAGCAGTACTTC. Protein sequence: CASSYLAGGKHEQYF.